The 16 T cell receptor beta chains given below trace back to one sample, sequenced in a study of circulating and synovial CD4+ cells in juvenile arthritis. Some clones are missing from TCRdb's copy, which holds only in-frame ones; the method was immunoSEQ multiplex PCR. The data show some 30,000 clones, 80% to 95% seen once. Sequencing input: CD4+ T cells from blood. The source is a human donor with juvenile idiopathic arthritis.

The chain joins TRBV10-3 to TRBJ1-1, with 7 positions matching TRBD1. Unmatched junction bases numbered 8, after V lost 6 bases and J lost 4 bases. This CDR3 is 14 amino acids long. From germline, CDR1 is ENHRY and CDR2 SYGVKD. DNA for the CDR3: TGTGCCATCAGCCCCGGCGCAGGGGGCACTGAAGCTTTCTTT. It translates to CAISPGAGGTEAFF.

The gene calls are TRBV7-9 and TRBJ2-6; maybe TRBD1 (6 bases). V lost 3 bases, J lost 4 bases, and 13 bases lay in between. Per germline, CDR1 SEHNR and CDR2 FQNEAQ (reference sequence). This CDR3 comprises 16 residues. CDR3 protein: CASSFYRVYGANVLTF. The DNA of the CDR3 is TGTGCCAGCAGCTTTTACAGGGTTTACGGGGCCAACGTCCTGACTTTC.

This chain links TRBV9 with TRBJ2-7; 11 nucleotides agree with TRBD1. Germline assignment: CDR1 SGDLS and CDR2 YYNGEE. With 4 bases clipped from V and 4 bases from J, the junction kept 4 bases outside the gene matches. This CDR3 has 14 residues. CDR3 residues: CASSPGQGAYEQYF. In nucleotides, the CDR3 is TGTGCCAGCAGCCCAGGACAGGGGGCTTACGAGCAGTACTTC.

The chain joins TRBV28 to TRBJ2-1, with D possibly matching TRBD2 (5 bases). The germline V gene has CDR1 MDHEN and CDR2 SYDVKM. V dropped 3 bases and J dropped 13 bases, with 13 bases sitting between them. The CDR3 totals 12 residues. CDR3 DNA sequence: TGTGCCAGCAGTTTCATGTTCACTAGTCAGTTCTTC. It encodes CASSFMFTSQFF. Full variable domain (missing parts from reference TRBV28 and TRBJ2-1): DVKVTQSSRYLVKRTGEKVFLECVQDMDHENMFWYRQDPGLGLRLIYFSYDVKMKEKGDIPEGYSVSREKKERFSLILESASTNQTSMYLCASSFMFTSQFFGPGTRLTVL.

The V call is TRBV5-4, the J call TRBJ2-4; D is possibly TRBD1 (6 bases). Per germline, CDR1 SGHNT and CDR2 YYREEE (reference sequence). The CDR3 spans 14 residues. Trimming removed 1 base at V and 3 bases at J, with 8 bases between. Here the CDR3 DNA reads TGTGCCAGCAGCTTGAAGGGGGTCAAAAACATTCAGTACTTC. Amino acid sequence: CASSLKGVKNIQYF.

This chain links TRBV14 with TRBJ2-5, with 8 bases identical to TRBD2. The CDR3 contains 16 residues. CDR1 and CDR2 (germline): SGHDN, FVKESK. Trimming cost V 4 bases and J 3 bases; bases outside gene matches: 10. The CDR3: CASSPYAGGSKETQYF. CDR3 DNA sequence: TGTGCCAGCAGCCCCTATGCGGGGGGCTCGAAAGAGACCCAGTACTTC.

The chain is built from TRBV5-1 and TRBJ2-7; possible D gene TRBD1, 6 bases. CDR3 length equals 14 residues. Germline V gene sequence: CDR1 SGHRS, CDR2 YFSETQ. Trimming pared 1 base from V and 4 bases from J, leaving 12 bases between. CDR3 loop: CASSLTQGVYEQYF. CDR3 nucleotides: TGCGCCAGCAGCTTGACACAGGGCGTATACGAGCAGTACTTC.

V usage is TRBV28 and J usage is TRBJ2-5, with D possibly being TRBD1 (5 bases). The CDR3 extends over 15 amino acids. Trimming removed 3 bases at V and 0 bases at J, with 11 bases between. CDR1 is MDHEN, CDR2 SYDVKM, per germline. The CDR3: CASSLSDRYQETQYF. The CDR3, as DNA: TGTGCCAGCAGTTTGTCCGACAGATACCAAGAGACCCAGTACTTC.

V and J are TRBV27 and TRBJ2-3; D remains ambiguous. Trimming stripped 2 bases from V and 1 base from J, with 13 bases between. CDR3 size: 16 residues. The V gene's germline CDR1 is MNHEY and CDR2 SMNVEV (reference sequence). The CDR3 protein is CASSLMSLSGTDTQYF. As DNA, the CDR3 is TGTGCCAGCAGTTTAATGAGCTTATCGGGCACAGATACGCAGTATTTT.

CDR3 sequence: CASSAQGAETQYF. CDR3 DNA sequence: TGTGCCAGCAGTGCCCAGGGGGCCGAGACCCAGTACTTC. This chain joins TRBV25-1 and TRBJ2-5; 8 bases line up with TRBD1. V lost 4 bases to trimming and J lost 5 bases; unmatched junction nucleotides: 3. Germline V gives CDR1 MGHDK, CDR2 SYGVNS. The CDR3 loop spans 13 amino acids.

DNA for the CDR3: TGTGCCAGCAGAGGGCCGGGACAGGGTACCAATTCAGGCGGCTACACCTTC. Its translation: CASRGPGQGTNSGGYTF. The rearrangement joins TRBV28 to TRBJ1-2, with TRBD1 matching over 9 bases. Losses at the gene ends were 6 bases for V and 8 bases for J; bases not matched to a gene: 19. This CDR3 spans 17 amino acids. The germline V gene has CDR1 MDHEN and CDR2 SYDVKM.

The V call is TRBV29-1, the J call TRBJ2-1, with 10 bases lining up with TRBD2. J gave up 8 bases and V 4 bases, and 8 bases lay outside the gene matches. Germline lookup yields CDR1 SQVTM and CDR2 ANQGSEA. The CDR3 consists of 14 residues. CDR3 nucleotides: TGCAGCGTTGTGCAGCTAGCGGGAGTCCATGAGCAGTTCTTC. Amino acids: CSVVQLAGVHEQFF.

CDR3 loop: CASRTRQGNTGELFF. As DNA, the CDR3 is TGCGCCAGCAGGACGAGACAGGGGAACACCGGGGAGCTGTTTTTT. The chain is built from TRBV5-1 and TRBJ2-2; 7 bases match TRBD1. The CDR3 has 15 amino acids. Germline V gene sequence: CDR1 SGHRS, CDR2 YFSETQ. The V gene end was trimmed by 5 bases and the J gene end by 1 base; junction bases not matched to a gene: 5.

The V and J genes are TRBV4-2 and TRBJ2-7; unclear D gene. Germline lookup yields CDR1 LGHNA and CDR2 YNFKEQ. The CDR3 is made up of 13 amino acids. V was pared by 0 bases and J by 4 bases, with 7 bases between. CDR3 residues: CASSQDREYEQYF. In DNA form, the CDR3 reads TGTGCCAGCAGCCAAGATCGAGAGTACGAGCAGTACTTC.

This clone was counted once. This specimen includes other DNA sequences encoding the same CDR3. This chain links TRBV20-1 with TRBJ2-1, with D possibly being TRBD1 (6 bases). This CDR3 contains 11 residues. Per germline, CDR1 DFQATT and CDR2 SNEGSKA (reference sequence). Trimming pared 6 bases from V and 12 bases from J, leaving 15 bases between. The CDR3 DNA is TGCAGTGCCCTAACAGACAGGTTGCAGTTCTTC. This sequence encodes CSALTDRLQFF.

This clone was counted a few times. CDR3 sequence reads: CAIRGSAGETQYF. DNA for the CDR3: TGTGCCATCAGGGGCTCAGCGGGAGAGACCCAGTACTTC. This chain connects TRBV10-3 to TRBJ2-5, with a tentative D call TRBD2 (6 bases). Looked up from germline, CDR1 is ENHRY and CDR2 is SYGVKD. The CDR3 has 13 residues. Trimming removed 6 bases at V and 4 bases at J, with 12 bases between.